This T cell receptor beta chain was captured in a study of beta chain features in type 1 diabetes. The study's findings and limits: Within patients, naive, central memory and Treg TCRB repertoires seemed more similar than within healthy donors. VDJ junctions sequenced from type 1 diabetes patients showed fewer insertions and more deletions. Within each of all four CD4+ subsets, Type 1 diabetes patients had TCRB CDR3s that were moderately but significantly shorter.

Sorted populations were all over 98% pure. There are a few counts of this clone. The antigen is unknown. CDR3 size: 16 residues. Looked up from germline, CDR1 is SGDLS and CDR2 is YYNGEE. V lost 1 base and J lost 9; bases outside the gene matches: 8. The authors reverse transcribed all of the isolated RNA, so sequencing captured expressed TCRB transcripts. This table comes from immunoSEQ multiplex PCR, and its TCRdb copy is limited to in-frame clones, with some not included. The profile covers roughly 400,000 clones, with around a tenth appearing a single time and roughly 0.6% taken by the ten largest.

The origin of this receptor is a man aged 25 to 40 with type 1 diabetes. The material sequenced was central memory CD4+ T cells from blood. The V gene is TRBV9, the J gene TRBJ2-1; 12 bases are a match to TRBD2. The CDR3 coding sequence is TGTGCCAGCAGCGTACTGACTAGCGGGAGAGGGGGTGAGCAGTTCTTC. Amino acids: CASSVLTSGRGGEQFF.